The 17 T cell receptor beta chains below come from one sample, sequenced in a study of T-cell memory formation after mild COVID-19. TCRdb independently ran MiXCR on the 5' RACE reads; one entry per CDR3 protein. The sample holds 200,000 to 250,000 distinct CDR3 sequences; around 8.8% are singletons and the top ten take 3.5% to 4%. The specimen sequenced was PBMCs or a T cell subset sorted from them (not recorded which). All receptors derive from a man aged 18-30 years who had mild COVID-19 (a few samples of this study predate the infection). Cell type and time point are not known.

This clonotype was found a few times. This chain uses TRBV20-1 with TRBJ1-2; the match to TRBD1 covers 9 bases. V shed 3 bases and J 8 bases; nucleotides not matched to a gene: 4. CDR3 length: 12 residues. Germline values: CDR1 DFQATT, CDR2 SNEGSKA (reference sequence). The CDR3 spells CSASRDRVGYTF. CDR3 in DNA: TGCAGTGCTAGCCGGGACAGGGTCGGCTACACCTTC.

This chain uses TRBV4-3 with TRBJ2-7; perhaps TRBD1 as D (7 bases). This CDR3 spans 14 amino acids. The germline V gene encodes CDR1 LGHNA and CDR2 YSLEER. Between the trimmed V and J ends, which lost 1 base and 6 bases, there was a span of 13 bases. The CDR3, as DNA: TGCGCCAGCAGCCAAGCTTACAGGGGAGGCGAGCAGTACTTC. It is translated as CASSQAYRGGEQYF.

V and J are TRBV28 and TRBJ1-2; D is unclear. This CDR3 comprises 13 residues. CDR1 is MDHEN, CDR2 SYDVKM, per germline. V gave up 3 bases and J gave up 8 bases, with 13 bases separating them. Here the CDR3 reads CASSLYGPGGYTF. The CDR3 DNA sequence: TGTGCCAGCAGTTTGTACGGTCCTGGCGGCTACACCTTC.

This CDR3 reads CASSRPYEQYF. The CDR3 DNA follows: TGTGCCAGCAGCCGCCCCTACGAGCAGTACTTC. The chain joins TRBV21-1 to TRBJ2-7. TRBV21-1 is classified as a pseudogene. The CDR3 covers 11 residues.

DNA of the CDR3: TGTGCCAGCAGTTTAGGCGGCAAAGACTACGAGCAGTACTTC. Protein: CASSLGGKDYEQYF. The rearrangement joins TRBV12-3 or TRBV12-4 to TRBJ2-7, with unresolved D. V was shortened by 1 base and J by 3 bases, with 10 bases between the two germline ends. The CDR3 spans 14 residues.

The CDR3 spells CASSLAPRGNQPQHF. The CDR3 region has the DNA TGTGCCAGCAGCTTGGCCCCCAGAGGCAATCAGCCCCAGCATTTT. V is TRBV5-5 and J is TRBJ1-5; unclear D gene. Germline-derived CDR1 and CDR2 are SGHKS and YYEKEE (reference sequence). V was trimmed by 0 bases and J by 2 bases, leaving 9 bases between them. This CDR3 is 15 amino acids long.

This clonotype was seen many times. The V and J genes are TRBV12-3 or TRBV12-4 and TRBJ2-4; 7 positions agree with TRBD1. CDR3 size: 14 residues. The V and J ends lost 5 bases and 6 bases, in that order; junction bases with no gene match: 7. The chain's CDR3 is CASSAPGQRNIQYF. The CDR3 DNA reads as TGTGCCAGCAGTGCCCCGGGACAGCGAAACATTCAGTACTTC.

At least ten counts were recorded for this clonotype. The J gene is TRBJ2-7, the V gene TRBV5-1; maybe TRBD2 (6 bases). This CDR3 has 15 amino acids. V was cut by 3 bases and J by 3 bases, with 16 bases left in between. Per germline, CDR1 SGHRS and CDR2 YFSETQ. The CDR3 loop is CASSSPGLAGYEQYF. CDR3 nucleotide sequence: TGCGCCAGCAGCTCGCCGGGACTCGCGGGCTACGAGCAGTACTTC.

This clonotype was seen a handful of times. This sequence joins TRBV11-2 and TRBJ1-6; TRBD1 might be the D (5 bases). V lost 1 base, J lost 9 bases, and 13 bases lay in between. The germline V gene has CDR1 SGHAT and CDR2 FQNNGV. There are 15 residues in the CDR3. CDR3 protein: CASSLGGGMRSPLHF. The CDR3 DNA reads as TGTGCCAGCAGCTTAGGGGGGGGGATGCGTTCACCCCTCCACTTT.

The sample holds many counts of this clonotype. The chain combines TRBV6-5 with TRBJ2-6; D uncertain. CDR3 length: 17 residues. The V gene lost 1 base and the J gene lost 0 bases, with 10 bases spanning the gap. Looked up from germline, CDR1 is MNHEY and CDR2 is SVGAGI. This chain's CDR3 is CASSYFAAGSGANVLTF. CDR3 in DNA: TGTGCCAGCAGTTACTTTGCGGCAGGCTCTGGGGCCAACGTCCTGACTTTC.

This clonotype was seen more than once but under ten times. This rearrangement joins TRBV27 to TRBJ2-5, with D possibly being TRBD1 (7 bases). This CDR3 spans 15 amino acids. V dropped 5 bases and J dropped 5 bases, with 18 bases sitting between them. The germline V gene has CDR1 MNHEY and CDR2 SMNVEV (reference sequence). This CDR3 reads CASSLHLTGTETQYF. CDR3 DNA sequence: TGTGCCAGCAGTCTCCACTTGACAGGGACTGAGACCCAGTACTTC.

The chain has TRBV29-1 and TRBJ2-7; D remains ambiguous. The CDR3 runs 13 residues. The V end lost 2 bases, the J end lost 3 bases, and 11 bases lay between the germline ends. Germline V lookup: CDR1 SQVTM, CDR2 ANQGSEA. As DNA, the CDR3 is TGCAGCGTTGAACGCAGGTGGGGCTACGAGCAGTACGTC. Residues: CSVERRWGYEQYV.

The sample holds many counts of this clonotype. The chain carries TRBV4-2 and TRBJ1-1, with unresolved D. CDR1 is LGHNA, CDR2 YNFKEQ, per germline. There are 15 residues in the CDR3. Trimming took off 3 bases at V and 0 bases at J, with 11 bases between the two ends. CDR3 in amino acids: CASSHVSLMNTEAFF. CDR3 nucleotide sequence: TGTGCCAGCAGCCACGTGTCCCTGATGAACACTGAAGCTTTCTTT.

This sequence joins TRBV7-8 and TRBJ2-2; 7 bases agree with TRBD1. The germline V gene encodes CDR1 SGHVS and CDR2 FQNEAQ. J lost 0 bases, V lost 5 bases, and 6 bases had no gene match. The CDR3 loop spans 16 amino acids. DNA for the CDR3: TGTGCCAGCAGCCCGCCGACAGGGTCGAACACCGGGGAGCTGTTTTTT. This encodes CASSPPTGSNTGELFF. Using reference TRBV7-8 and TRBJ2-2 for the parts outside the CDR3, the full variable domain is GAGVSQSPRYKVAKRGQDVALRCDPISGHVSLFWYQQALGQGPEFLTYFQNEAQLDKSGLPSDRFFAERPEGSVSTLKIQRTQQEDSAVYLCASSPPTGSNTGELFFGEGSRLTVL.

The chain has TRBV20-1 and TRBJ2-5, with D perhaps TRBD2 (6 bases). The V gene lost 3 bases and the J gene lost 3 bases, with 11 bases spanning the gap. Germline V gene sequence: CDR1 DFQATT, CDR2 SNEGSKA (reference sequence). CDR3 size: 13 residues. The chain's CDR3 is CSARAGWEETQYF. CDR3 sequence (DNA): TGCAGTGCTAGGGCGGGGTGGGAAGAGACCCAGTACTTC.

The chain is built from TRBV20-1 and TRBJ1-1; a possible D gene is TRBD1 (5 bases). The CDR3 has 14 residues. The V gene's germline CDR1 is DFQATT and CDR2 SNEGSKA (reference sequence). V dropped 0 bases and J dropped 5 bases, with 13 bases sitting between them. The CDR3 region is CSARDGAGGTEAFF. In DNA form, the CDR3 reads TGCAGTGCTAGAGATGGGGCAGGTGGGACTGAAGCTTTCTTT.

This clonotype has a count of ten or more. The chain uses TRBV5-1 and TRBJ2-3; 10 bases line up with TRBD2. The V segment lost 0 bases and the J segment 4 bases; nucleotides outside the gene matches: 8. The CDR3 runs 17 residues. CDR1 SGHRS and CDR2 YFSETQ come from the germline V gene. The CDR3 is CASSLGVAGGRADTQYF. Written as DNA, the CDR3 is TGCGCCAGCAGCTTGGGCGTAGCGGGGGGCAGGGCAGATACGCAGTATTTT. The full variable domain, in which reference TRBV5-1 and TRBJ2-3 provide the parts outside the CDR3, is KAGVTQTPRYLIKTRGQQVTLSCSPISGHRSVSWYQQTPGQGLQFLFEYFSETQRNKGNFPGRFSGRQFSNSRSEMNVSTLELGDSALYLCASSLGVAGGRADTQYFGPGTRLTVL.